This paragraph reports one T cell receptor beta chain. No antigen is known for it. There are no base qualities to consult, and no much larger clone falls within one base. This sample was taken from a study of cytomegalovirus exposure and HLA in healthy donors (dated by TCRdb to the late 2010s). Describing the broader study: An earlier analysis of 587 of the donors reported roughly 270 Gb of sequence data and roughly 100 million unique TCR beta sequences from some 180 million T cells. In the later analysis, no new phenotypic data were used to find candidate immune exposures; instead, reliance was placed on TCR beta sequences and their occurrence across donors. Donor age, sex, ethnicity and CMV serostatus were collected together with the repertoire data. A separate validation cohort of roughly 120 different subjects was used in addition to the approximately 610-subject first cohort. A later genetic analysis took genome-wide SNP genotypes for about 65% of the roughly 670 donors and used that subset as a discovery cohort. A later analysis re-examined previously published TCR beta repertoires from just over 650 donors and added high-resolution HLA genotyping to investigate patterns of TCR occurrence. In an earlier analysis of 500 to 650 of the donors, high-throughput TCR beta sequencing was used to judge whether each TCR beta V gene segment behaved as functional or pseudogenic. Roughly 5 DR-DQ haplotypes were treated as single units for association and clustering because of strong linkage in the cohort. The study aimed to test whether signatures of past pathogen exposure could be identified by cataloging public T cell receptors. Class I and class II HLA loci were covered by the typing at four-digit resolution. The number of typed donors differed by locus: 629-630 for A, B, C, DRB1 and DQB1; approximately 530 for DQA1; roughly 600 for DPA1; and about 450 for DPB1. The genetic ancestry cluster associated with self-reported Caucasian donors included 80% to 90% of the 300 to 450 genotyped donors. Across about 370 genotyped donors of the cohort, an average of approximately 240,000 unique TCR beta nucleotide sequences per donor were sequenced, and around 19% of those sequences were non-productive. An early release that covered several hundred HLA-typed donors contained approximately 320 gigabases of sequencing data and 85 million to 100 million unique TCR sequences. To predict cytomegalovirus infection status, the study combined high-throughput TCR immunosequencing, statistical association of individual TCRs with disease status, and machine learning. The T cell repertoires of 666 subjects were profiled by immunosequencing and related to cytomegalovirus serostatus. Every discovery cohort repertoire had been produced on one sequencing platform.

The receptor library was made with the immunoSEQ multiplex PCR assay. The multiplex PCR relied on a mix of 60 forward primers for TCR Vbeta segments and 13 reverse primers for TCR Jbeta segments. Amplification of the CDR3 region of rearranged TCR beta genes was performed with a multiplex PCR assay on genomic DNA. The amplified TCR beta libraries were sequenced on the Illumina HiSeq System as 87-base-pair reads. The paper's data handling went like this. A later analysis tallied around 80 million unique TCR beta chains across the roughly 610 repertoires, and approximately 12 million of those chains were shared by two or more donors. Raw reads were error-corrected and collapsed into unique sequences with a nearest-neighbor algorithm that merged closely related sequences to remove PCR and sequencing errors. CDR3 sequences were aligned to IMGT reference sequences to assign V, D and J gene segments. For a sequence to be retained, a match of at least six nucleotides was required to both a V gene segment and a J gene segment. A rearrangement counted as productive if the CDR3 had no stop codons and remained in frame with V and J, and every other rearrangement counted as non-productive. Following IMGT convention, CDR3 was defined as the stretch from the second conserved V-encoded cysteine up to the conserved J-encoded phenylalanine. In an earlier analysis of approximately 500 of the donors, sequences lacking an unambiguous match to a single V gene segment were excluded. An earlier analysis of fewer than 750 of the donors classified V segments as functional when productive rearrangements were above 56.7% and as segregating when the standard deviation between donors was above 5%. A statistical classification framework was built for diagnosing cytomegalovirus status from the catalog of TCR beta chain sequences. In a later analysis, V and J genes were assigned by comparing TCR nucleotide sequences against IMGT/GENE-DB human TR gene sequences. The TCRdist pipeline was used in a later analysis to assign CDR3 sequences and most-parsimonious VDJ recombination scenarios. In a later analysis, each TCR beta chain was defined by its CDR3 amino acid sequence together with its V-gene family, and reads lacking a unique V-gene family were excluded. To address suspected cross-contamination and a sequencing artifact, a later analysis removed 450 to 700 highly shared, low-generation-probability nucleotide sequences. In a later analysis, a clonal expansion index was calculated for each public chain from normalized within-repertoire ranks of inferred template counts. In a later analysis, generation probabilities were computed using a VDJ recombination model fitted to out-of-frame rearrangements, and the results were checked against IGoR. In a later analysis, hypergeometric tests were used to score TCR-TCR, TCR-HLA and TCR-CMV co-occurrence, with a repertoire-size bias correction applied to TCR pairs. To estimate false discovery rates, a later analysis permuted the HLA or CMV assignments 20 times. In a later analysis, co-occurring TCRs were grouped using DBSCAN, and TCRdist sequence similarity was added for clustering within HLA-allele-positive subsets. For co-occurrence clustering, repertoires with fewer than 30,000 or more than 120,000 public chains were excluded, along with roughly 5 repertoires with anomalous nucleotide sharing. The immuneACCESS repertoire file appears here via TCRdb, limited to in-frame rearrangements. These files lack a portion of the clones; in checked studies, under half of the deficit traces to unresolved V genes, and the cause of the others is not known. The V and J calls and clone size come from that table; D and trimming were worked out from the DNA. The sample data list approximately 150,000 clones, and almost 75% of these were observed just once. Under 5.5% of the sample rests with the top ten.

Overall study outcomes, separate from this receptor: In a later analysis, several top co-occurrence clusters were reported to appear linked to parvovirus B19, influenza, CMV and Epstein-Barr virus. Because the 87-base-pair reads could not distinguish some IMGT-functional V segments, including TRBV6-2 and TRBV6-3, those segments were excluded. In a later analysis, most CMV-associated TCR beta chains were found to appear HLA-restricted, with HLA associations seemingly driven largely by CMV exposure. Linkage disequilibrium might explain the correlated functional status among segregating V segments, but an unknown experimental factor could not be excluded. When HLA alleles, especially DR and DQ, strongly co-occurred, attributing TCR associations to individual alleles was difficult. Most TCR sequences were seen in very few donors, while some public TCRs were found in many individuals. The only immune exposure information available for the cohort was CMV serostatus. Around 16 rarely observed V segments, including chromosome 9 orphons, were excluded from the earlier analysis of about 500 of the donors because counts were too low. The sequencing pipeline was judged likely to have produced a cluster of highly shared sequence variants as a technical artifact. Because HLA typing was unavailable for some donors at each locus, only the typed subset was used in association tests. In a later genetic analysis, fewer N-insertions in productive TCRs were reported among donors in an Asian-associated ancestry cluster than the 666-donor mean. According to a later analysis, TCR association rates differed among HLA loci, with DRB1 alleles showing the most associated TCRs and HLA-C alleles showing the fewest. Sequencing depth was assumed to be roughly uniform across donors in the presence/absence analyses, though that assumption may not hold. An earlier analysis of 587 of the donors showed that most TCR beta V segments appeared in productive rearrangements either about 87% or about 30% of the time, which broadly matched IMGT annotations. The authors suggested that the approach could potentially be extended to other disease states and immunological phenotypes. In vitro tests confirmed that a few of the cytomegalovirus-associated TCR beta chains recognize cytomegalovirus antigens. Only TCR beta chains were sequenced in this cohort, and the absence of alpha or paired-chain data limited detectable features. A further reported finding was that TCR beta sequences accurately predicted the HLA-A and HLA-B alleles for most subjects in the first cohort. An association between a missense DCLRE1C variant and V-gene and J-gene trimming of TCR beta chains was found in a later genetic analysis and replicated in an independent cohort. In a later analysis, 16,951 TCR beta sequences were associated with specific HLA alleles at a false discovery rate of 0.05. The classifier was reported to diagnose cytomegalovirus status with high specificity and sensitivity in both the original and validation cohorts. The study gave a list of more than 150 TCR beta chains associated with cytomegalovirus. A later analysis found that HLA-associated TCR beta chains were more clonally expanded and had lower generation probabilities than equally common non-associated chains.

In total, 500 to 700 healthy bone marrow donors made up the cohort. At the time of sampling, all cohort members were nominally healthy, though unrecorded immune exposures were likely present. The donor was CMV seropositive and was included in the group of around 300 seropositive cohort members. Each donor provided a peripheral blood sample, and peripheral blood mononuclear cells were used for TCR beta sequencing. The Qiagen DNeasy Blood Extraction Kit was used to extract genomic DNA from the blood cell samples. Unmatched junction bases come to 7, with V trimmed by 3 bases and J by 4 bases. Counted from cysteine to phenylalanine, this CDR3 has 16 amino acids. The sequence is cut down to CDR3 DNA, 48 bases in frame from base 1. The germline V gene yields MNHEY for CDR1 and SVGAGI for CDR2.

Sequencing used PBMCs. This sequence uses TRBV6-5 and TRBJ2-5, with 11 central nucleotides matching TRBD2. This sequence originates from a woman aged 18-29 years in good health and CMV-seropositive. The CDR3 region has the sequence CASSYVSGGALETQYF. Read as DNA, the sequence is TGTGCCAGCAGTTATGTTAGCGGGGGGGCGTTAGAGACCCAGTACTTC.